The rows below give T cell receptor beta chains drawn from one sample of a study of cytomegalovirus exposure and HLA in healthy donors. The table came from immunoSEQ multiplex PCR; TCRdb's copy has only in-frame clones and leaves some out. The sample has approximately 110,000 clones, roughly 71% seen once. Specimen: PBMCs. The receptors shown here come from a man aged 18 to 29 in good health and CMV-seropositive. The CDR3 runs from the conserved cysteine through the conserved F or W. The size field is filled for only some rows; it gives once, few, many or a size class.

j_call,clone_size,v_call,cdr3_aa
TRBJ2-5,-,TRBV30,CAWSRGSVPETQYF
TRBJ2-5,-,TRBV5-1,CASTKTGTHGETQYF
TRBJ1-6,-,TRBV7-2,CASSLASTGKPLHF
TRBJ1-1,few,TRBV19,CASSSDTPTSEAFF
TRBJ1-2,-,TRBV28,CASRPTGSEGYTF
TRBJ1-6,-,TRBV4-1,CASSQGVPLSPLHF
TRBJ1-1,-,TRBV18,CASSPGTGHMNTEAFF
TRBJ2-2,few,TRBV6-5,CASSPQRSTGELFF
TRBJ2-7,-,TRBV4-2,CASSQLPAGAVEQYF
TRBJ2-1,-,TRBV29-1,CSALAVTYNEQFF
TRBJ2-5,few,TRBV25-1,CASSESGTSAIQETQYF
TRBJ1-3,few,TRBV7-2,CASSSRGVSGNTIYF
TRBJ2-1,few,TRBV29-1,CSVKTSGGPEQFF
TRBJ1-2,-,TRBV13,CASSLGLGTGVKGNGYTF
TRBJ2-1,-,TRBV4-1,CASSQRLAGGRNEQFF
TRBJ1-2,-,TRBV11-2,CASSPDINYGYTF
TRBJ2-7,few,TRBV5-1,CASTPLGDTYEQYF
TRBJ2-6,-,TRBV2,CASSESAGSGANVLTF
TRBJ1-1,-,TRBV27,CASSLSGAYTEAFF
TRBJ1-5,-,TRBV4-1,CASSRPGNQPQHF
TRBJ1-3,-,TRBV28,CASSPVSYSGNTIYF
TRBJ1-4,-,TRBV25-1,CASRDTRSVFF
TRBJ1-1,-,TRBV7-3,CASSPTPFNTEAFF
TRBJ1-2,-,TRBV4-1,CASSQDRNYGYTF
TRBJ1-4,-,TRBV9,CASSPRTGLTNEKLFF
TRBJ2-3,-,TRBV5-1,CASSLRGRGSTDTQYF
TRBJ2-1,few,TRBV28,CASSMRQGLHEQFF
TRBJ1-2,-,TRBV6-5,CASRQTPWGYTF
TRBJ2-7,-,TRBV19,CASSREVSYEQYF
TRBJ1-1,-,TRBV9,CASSTHGVGGGTEAFF
TRBJ2-3,-,TRBV25-1,CASSEPRDRKRTDTQYF
TRBJ1-5,-,TRBV7-2,CASGGTGNQPQHF
TRBJ1-2,-,TRBV27,CASSLLFDRGASYGYPF
TRBJ1-2,few,TRBV5-1,CASSFDQGYGYTF
TRBJ1-3,-,TRBV29-1,CSVEGGWGAGNTIYF
TRBJ1-2,-,TRBV9,CASSVSDSVYYGYTF
TRBJ1-1,few,TRBV5-6,CASSFQRLNTEAFF
TRBJ1-5,-,TRBV19,CASNFQGTNQPQHF
TRBJ2-1,-,TRBV4-1,CASSRPQGEQFF
TRBJ1-2,-,TRBV29-1,CSVEDPSGGNYGYPF
TRBJ2-5,-,TRBV7-8,CASSDRTSQETQYF
TRBJ2-3,-,TRBV27,CASTDPRGASGGSDTQYF
TRBJ2-3,-,TRBV7-2,CASSLGGPGGDTQYF
TRBJ1-4,-,TRBV28,CASRQRNEKLFF
TRBJ2-1,many,TRBV6-4,CASSDSSGGANEQFF
TRBJ1-2,-,TRBV6-1,CASSPGPEADGYTF
TRBJ1-5,-,TRBV6-1,CASQAVRNQPQHF
TRBJ2-1,few,TRBV5-1,CASSFGSGSPNEQFF
TRBJ2-2,few,TRBV10-2,CASSDPRLGAEGTGELFF
TRBJ2-1,few,TRBV11-1,CATNHWPRGLGNEQFF
TRBJ2-2,-,TRBV27,CASSLRGQGTTGELFF
TRBJ2-5,-,TRBV5-6,CASSTTGTGDLETQYF
TRBJ1-4,-,TRBV2,CASGPPSGGLREKLFF
TRBJ1-6,-,TRBV2,CASIPRRGLWSPLHF
TRBJ1-5,-,TRBV10-1,CASSDGGGNQPQHF
TRBJ1-5,-,TRBV19,CASSSDRGRPPNQPQHF
TRBJ2-2,-,TRBV19,CASSIGSGELFF
TRBJ2-2,-,TRBV11-1,CASSLQRGTAGELFF
TRBJ1-1,few,TRBV6-5,CASSYGESTEAFF
TRBJ2-5,-,TRBV6-5,CASSLQGWGTQYF